These T cell receptor beta chains were read from a single sample in a study of OX40 agonist ivuxolimab in advanced cancers. Only in-frame clones appear in the TCRdb table, and some are missing; sequencing was by immunoSEQ multiplex PCR. Of 50,000 to 75,000 clones in the sample, 87% were seen once. Material: CD4+ or CD8+ T cells sorted from blood, obtained in a trial of the OX40 agonist ivuxolimab. These receptors came from an adult with an advanced solid tumor such as melanoma, head and neck, liver or kidney cancer. Both conserved end residues are part of each CDR3. Fields, in order: V gene, clone size, D gene, J gene, CDR3 DNA, CDR3 protein. D genes are given only for firm matches. Some rows have no size entry. The others give once, few or many, or a class for an expanded clone.

V gene: TRBV28
clone size: once
D gene: -
J gene: TRBJ2-7
CDR3 DNA: TGTGCCAGCACAAGGGGCTACGAGCAGTACTTC
CDR3 protein: CASTRGYEQYF

V gene: TRBV19
clone size: -
D gene: -
J gene: TRBJ2-5
CDR3 DNA: TGTGCCAGTAGTGCCCGGACGGGAGTAGGGACCCAGTACTTC
CDR3 protein: CASSARTGVGTQYF

V gene: TRBV11-2
clone size: -
D gene: -
J gene: TRBJ1-5
CDR3 DNA: TGTGCCAGCAGCTTAGCTTTATATCAGCCCCAGCATTTT
CDR3 protein: CASSLALYQPQHF

V gene: TRBV6-6
clone size: -
D gene: -
J gene: TRBJ2-7
CDR3 DNA: TGTGCCAGCAGGTTGAATTGGGACGCGGGCGAGGGGGAGCAGTACTTC
CDR3 protein: CASRLNWDAGEGEQYF

V gene: TRBV30
clone size: -
D gene: -
J gene: TRBJ1-1
CDR3 DNA: TGTGCCTGGAGTGTACGAGTGGCGGGCACTGAAGCTTTCTTT
CDR3 protein: CAWSVRVAGTEAFF

V gene: TRBV27
clone size: -
D gene: -
J gene: TRBJ1-1
CDR3 DNA: TGTGCCAGCAGCTTAAGAGGGGAGAACACTGAAGCTTTCTTT
CDR3 protein: CASSLRGENTEAFF

V gene: TRBV28
clone size: -
D gene: TRBD1
J gene: TRBJ1-4
CDR3 DNA: TGTGCCAGCAGTTCGACAGGGGTAAATGAAAAACTGTTTTTT
CDR3 protein: CASSSTGVNEKLFF

V gene: TRBV15
clone size: -
D gene: -
J gene: TRBJ2-6
CDR3 DNA: TGTGCCACCAGCCGAACCCGCTTCGACTCTGGGGCCAACGTCCTGACTTTC
CDR3 protein: CATSRTRFDSGANVLTF

V gene: TRBV7-7
clone size: -
D gene: -
J gene: TRBJ2-1
CDR3 DNA: TGTGCCAGCAGCTTATACGCTCAGGGGCACAATGAGCAGTTCTTC
CDR3 protein: CASSLYAQGHNEQFF

V gene: TRBV6-5
clone size: -
D gene: -
J gene: TRBJ1-2
CDR3 DNA: TGTGCCAGCAGTTACTCGAAGGCAGGGGTTACTGGCTACACCTTC
CDR3 protein: CASSYSKAGVTGYTF

V gene: TRBV29-1
clone size: -
D gene: -
J gene: TRBJ1-2
CDR3 DNA: TGCAGCGTTGCCACAGTCAACGGCTACACCTTC
CDR3 protein: CSVATVNGYTF

V gene: TRBV7-9
clone size: -
D gene: -
J gene: TRBJ2-3
CDR3 DNA: TGTGCCAGCAGCTTAGAGGATACGCAGTATTTT
CDR3 protein: CASSLEDTQYF

V gene: TRBV29-1
clone size: -
D gene: -
J gene: TRBJ2-4
CDR3 DNA: TGCAGCGTTGAAGCTGGTCCGGGGGACAACATTCAGTACTTC
CDR3 protein: CSVEAGPGDNIQYF

V gene: TRBV18
clone size: -
D gene: TRBD1
J gene: TRBJ1-1
CDR3 DNA: TGTGCCAGCTCACGGGGACAGGGGGACACTGAAGCTTTCTTT
CDR3 protein: CASSRGQGDTEAFF

V gene: TRBV11-3
clone size: -
D gene: -
J gene: TRBJ2-1
CDR3 DNA: TGTGCCAGCAGCAGATCCGGGACTCGGGATGAGCAGTTCTTC
CDR3 protein: CASSRSGTRDEQFF

V gene: TRBV27
clone size: once
D gene: TRBD2
J gene: TRBJ2-3
CDR3 DNA: TGTGCCAGGATAGGTCCTAGCGGGGGGCCCCCCTGTACGCAGTATTTT
CDR3 protein: CARIGPSGGPPCTQYF

V gene: TRBV20-1
clone size: -
D gene: -
J gene: TRBJ1-2
CDR3 DNA: TGCAGTGCTAGAGAAGAGTATGGCTACACCTTC
CDR3 protein: CSAREEYGYTF

V gene: TRBV7-2
clone size: -
D gene: TRBD1
J gene: TRBJ2-3
CDR3 DNA: TGTGCCAGCAGGAGGGGACAGGCCCTCACAGATACGCAGTATTTT
CDR3 protein: CASRRGQALTDTQYF

V gene: TRBV18
clone size: -
D gene: -
J gene: TRBJ2-3
CDR3 DNA: TGTGCCAGCTCACCAGTGGAGGATACGCAGTATTTT
CDR3 protein: CASSPVEDTQYF

V gene: TRBV4-3
clone size: -
D gene: TRBD1
J gene: TRBJ2-3
CDR3 DNA: TGCGCCAGCAGCCAAGAGCTGGGACAGGGGGCGCGAGGGACCACAGATACGCAGTATTTT
CDR3 protein: CASSQELGQGARGTTDTQYF

V gene: TRBV6-6
clone size: -
D gene: TRBD1
J gene: TRBJ2-7
CDR3 DNA: TGTGCCAGCAGTTCGGGACAGGGTACCGGCGAGCAGTACTTC
CDR3 protein: CASSSGQGTGEQYF

V gene: TRBV9
clone size: -
D gene: -
J gene: TRBJ2-1
CDR3 DNA: TGTGCCAGCAGCGTCGGCGGGGCCGTAACCTACAATGAGCAGTTCTTC
CDR3 protein: CASSVGGAVTYNEQFF

V gene: TRBV18
clone size: once
D gene: -
J gene: TRBJ2-7
CDR3 DNA: TGTGCCAGCTCACCACCGGCTAGCCCCTACGAGCAGTACTTC
CDR3 protein: CASSPPASPYEQYF

V gene: TRBV28
clone size: -
D gene: TRBD1
J gene: TRBJ1-2
CDR3 DNA: TGTGCCAGCAGTTCCGAGGACAGGGTCTATGGCTACACCTTC
CDR3 protein: CASSSEDRVYGYTF

V gene: TRBV28
clone size: -
D gene: TRBD2
J gene: TRBJ2-4
CDR3 DNA: TGTGCCAGCGCCGTAGCGGGAGGAACCAAAAACATTCAGTACTTC
CDR3 protein: CASAVAGGTKNIQYF

V gene: TRBV7-2
clone size: -
D gene: -
J gene: TRBJ1-5
CDR3 DNA: TGTGCCAGCAGACAGGAAAGCGGCAATCAGCCCCAGCATTTT
CDR3 protein: CASRQESGNQPQHF

V gene: TRBV19
clone size: -
D gene: -
J gene: TRBJ1-3
CDR3 DNA: TGTGCCAGTAATGGGCTGGGACGTCGCTCTGGAAACACCATATATTTT
CDR3 protein: CASNGLGRRSGNTIYF

V gene: TRBV30
clone size: -
D gene: -
J gene: TRBJ1-2
CDR3 DNA: TGTGCCTGGAGTGTCGAAATATTCCTCAGGCCCGGGGAACAACTCGGGGGCTACACCTTC
CDR3 protein: CAWSVEIFLRPGEQLGGYTF

V gene: TRBV19
clone size: -
D gene: -
J gene: TRBJ1-2
CDR3 DNA: TGTGCCAGTAACCCCTCGTGGGGGGCAAACTATGGCTACACCTTC
CDR3 protein: CASNPSWGANYGYTF

V gene: TRBV4-1
clone size: -
D gene: -
J gene: TRBJ1-5
CDR3 DNA: TGCGCCAGCAGCCAAGGACAGAATTGGGCAGGGGCGAATCAGCCCCAGCATTTT
CDR3 protein: CASSQGQNWAGANQPQHF

V gene: TRBV15
clone size: -
D gene: TRBD1
J gene: TRBJ1-2
CDR3 DNA: TGTGCCACCAGCAGAGGGACAGGCGGCGGCTACACCTTC
CDR3 protein: CATSRGTGGGYTF

V gene: TRBV9
clone size: -
D gene: -
J gene: TRBJ2-7
CDR3 DNA: TGTGCCAGCAGCCCCCACCCGGGACTTACTTACGAGCAGTACTTC
CDR3 protein: CASSPHPGLTYEQYF

V gene: TRBV6-1
clone size: -
D gene: -
J gene: TRBJ1-1
CDR3 DNA: TGTGCCAGCAGTGAAGAGACTGGACAGATGAACACTGAAGCTTTCTTT
CDR3 protein: CASSEETGQMNTEAFF

V gene: TRBV7-9
clone size: -
D gene: TRBD2
J gene: TRBJ2-3
CDR3 DNA: TGTGCCAGCAGCTCAGCGGGGGGGCCTACGCAGTATTTT
CDR3 protein: CASSSAGGPTQYF

V gene: TRBV5-6
clone size: once
D gene: TRBD1
J gene: TRBJ1-2
CDR3 DNA: TGTGCCAGCAGCCGAAAACAGGGGAGGCATGGCTACACCTTC
CDR3 protein: CASSRKQGRHGYTF

V gene: TRBV7-2
clone size: -
D gene: -
J gene: TRBJ2-1
CDR3 DNA: TGTGCCAGCAGCTTAGAGCTTCGAAAGCAGTTCTTC
CDR3 protein: CASSLELRKQFF

V gene: TRBV4-1
clone size: -
D gene: -
J gene: TRBJ2-7
CDR3 DNA: TGCGCCAGCAGCCTCGGAGAGGGGCGCTACGAGCAGTACTTC
CDR3 protein: CASSLGEGRYEQYF

V gene: TRBV27
clone size: -
D gene: TRBD2
J gene: TRBJ2-3
CDR3 DNA: TGTGCCAGCAGTTGGTCGGGAGGGGCGGGAGATACGCAGTATTTT
CDR3 protein: CASSWSGGAGDTQYF

V gene: TRBV11-3
clone size: -
D gene: -
J gene: TRBJ2-7
CDR3 DNA: TGTGCCAGCAGCTCAAACAGGGCCTCCTACGAGCAGTACTTC
CDR3 protein: CASSSNRASYEQYF

V gene: TRBV5-1
clone size: -
D gene: TRBD1
J gene: TRBJ1-2
CDR3 DNA: TGCGCCAGCAGCTTGGCCGACAGGGGATATGGCTACACCTTC
CDR3 protein: CASSLADRGYGYTF

V gene: TRBV5-1
clone size: -
D gene: -
J gene: TRBJ2-3
CDR3 DNA: TGCGCCAGCAGCTTAGGGTCCTCAACAGCACATACGCAGTATTTT
CDR3 protein: CASSLGSSTAHTQYF

V gene: TRBV10-3
clone size: -
D gene: -
J gene: TRBJ1-2
CDR3 DNA: TGTGCCATCAGTGACCGGACGGAAGCGGTCTATGGTGGCTACACCTTC
CDR3 protein: CAISDRTEAVYGGYTF

V gene: TRBV4-3
clone size: -
D gene: -
J gene: TRBJ2-5
CDR3 DNA: TGCGCCAGCAGCCCAGGACTCCAGGGTCGAGGAAAGGAGACCCAGTACTTC
CDR3 protein: CASSPGLQGRGKETQYF

V gene: TRBV6-5
clone size: -
D gene: -
J gene: TRBJ1-1
CDR3 DNA: TGTGCCAGCAGTTACTCAGGAAGCATGAACACTGAAGCTTTCTTT
CDR3 protein: CASSYSGSMNTEAFF

V gene: TRBV10-1
clone size: -
D gene: -
J gene: TRBJ2-4
CDR3 DNA: TGCGCCAGCAGTGAAGGGAGAGCCAAAAACATTCAGTACTTC
CDR3 protein: CASSEGRAKNIQYF

V gene: TRBV29-1
clone size: -
D gene: -
J gene: TRBJ2-6
CDR3 DNA: TGCAGCGTTGGGAACAGCTTCTCTGGGGCCAACGTCCTGACTTTC
CDR3 protein: CSVGNSFSGANVLTF

V gene: TRBV27
clone size: -
D gene: TRBD2
J gene: TRBJ2-1
CDR3 DNA: TGTGCCAGCAGTTTATCGTTGCGGGAGGGTTACAATGAGCAGTTCTTC
CDR3 protein: CASSLSLREGYNEQFF

V gene: TRBV7-9
clone size: -
D gene: TRBD2
J gene: TRBJ2-2
CDR3 DNA: TGTGCCAGCAGCTCTCGACTAGCGGGGGTAACCGGGGAGCTGTTTTTT
CDR3 protein: CASSSRLAGVTGELFF

V gene: TRBV9
clone size: once
D gene: -
J gene: TRBJ1-4
CDR3 DNA: TGTGCCAGCAGCGTAGGAGGGGCACGGCATACTAATGAAAAACTGTTTTTT
CDR3 protein: CASSVGGARHTNEKLFF

V gene: TRBV28
clone size: -
D gene: TRBD1
J gene: TRBJ1-5
CDR3 DNA: TGTGCCAGCAGAAGACAGGGGGGGGTGCGTCAGCCCCAGCATTTT
CDR3 protein: CASRRQGGVRQPQHF